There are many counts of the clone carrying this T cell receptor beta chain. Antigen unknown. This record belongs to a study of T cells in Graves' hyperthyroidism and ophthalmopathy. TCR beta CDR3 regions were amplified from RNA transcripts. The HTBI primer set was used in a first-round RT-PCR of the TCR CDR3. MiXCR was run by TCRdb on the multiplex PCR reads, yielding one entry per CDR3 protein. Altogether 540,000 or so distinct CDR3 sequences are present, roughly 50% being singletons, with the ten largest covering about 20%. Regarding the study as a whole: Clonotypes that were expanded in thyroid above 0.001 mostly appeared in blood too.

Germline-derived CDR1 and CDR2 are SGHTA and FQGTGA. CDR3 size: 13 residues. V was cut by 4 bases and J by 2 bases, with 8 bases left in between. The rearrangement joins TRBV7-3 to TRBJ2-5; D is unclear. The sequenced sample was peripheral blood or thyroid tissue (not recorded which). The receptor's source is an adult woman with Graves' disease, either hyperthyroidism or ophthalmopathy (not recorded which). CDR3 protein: CASSYSQQETQYF. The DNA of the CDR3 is TGTGCCAGCAGCTACAGCCAACAAGAGACCCAGTACTTC.